The clone carrying this T cell receptor beta chain was seen just once. The source of the sample is a study of cytomegalovirus exposure and HLA in healthy donors. Profiled with immunoSEQ multiplex PCR; TCRdb holds only in-frame clones, not every one. The sample has under 150,000 clones, around 87% seen once. Trimming pared 5 bases from V and 1 base from J, leaving 12 bases between. The CDR3 covers 15 residues. Germline lookup yields CDR1 SNHLY and CDR2 FYNNEI. V usage is TRBV2 and J usage is TRBJ1-5; D unresolved. The source of this sequence is a man aged 18 to 30 in good health and CMV-seropositive. The specimen was PBMCs. The CDR3 sequence is CASSSEGLSNQPQHF. The DNA of the CDR3 is TGTGCCAGCAGTTCTGAGGGTCTAAGCAATCAGCCCCAGCATTTT.